This paragraph covers one T cell receptor beta chain sequence. No antigen is known for it. No qualities accompany the bases; no much larger clone lies one base away. From the germline V gene, CDR1 is SGHAT and CDR2 is FQNNGV. From the cysteine through the phenylalanine, the CDR3 covers 13 amino acids. Here the CDR3 DNA is all that survives: 39 bases in frame from base 1. V and J are trimmed by 4 bases and 7 bases, and the gene matches miss 5 bases of the junction. In total, approximately 690 healthy bone marrow donors made up the cohort. At the time of sampling, every cohort member was nominally healthy, though immune exposures that went unrecorded were likely present. The donor was CMV seropositive and was included in the group of about 290 seropositive cohort members. A peripheral blood sample was collected from each donor, and TCR beta sequencing was performed on peripheral blood mononuclear cells. Genomic DNA was extracted from the blood cell samples with the Qiagen DNeasy Blood Extraction Kit.

The source of the sample is a study of cytomegalovirus exposure and HLA in healthy donors (dated by TCRdb to about 2017). For context, the study as a whole: An earlier analysis of approximately 640 of the donors reported 250 to 350 Gb of sequence data and 100 million to 140 million unique TCR beta sequences from approximately 180 million T cells. The aim of the study was to test whether cataloging public T cell receptors could identify signatures of past pathogen exposure. To decide whether each TCR beta V gene segment behaved as functional or pseudogenic, an earlier analysis of fewer than 750 of the donors relied on high-throughput TCR beta sequencing. A later genetic analysis took genome-wide SNP genotypes for 398 of the 666 donors and used that subset as a discovery cohort. HLA typing covered class I and class II loci at four-digit resolution. Donor age, sex, ethnicity and CMV serostatus were collected together with the repertoire data. A later analysis re-examined previously published TCR beta repertoires from 500 to 700 donors and added high-resolution HLA genotyping to investigate patterns of TCR occurrence. Every repertoire in the discovery cohort had been generated on one and the same sequencing platform. The later analysis used no new phenotypic data to find candidate immune exposures, relying instead on TCR beta sequences and their occurrence across donors. Typing coverage differed by locus: A, B, C, DRB1 and DQB1 were typed in about 629-640 donors, DQA1 in about 510, DPA1 in some 570, and DPB1 in just under 490. About 280 gigabases of sequencing data and about 92 million unique TCR sequences made up an early release that covered under 750 HLA-typed donors. Because of strong linkage in the cohort, five DR-DQ haplotypes were treated as single units for association and clustering. The T cell repertoires of 666 subjects were profiled by immunosequencing and related to cytomegalovirus serostatus. To predict cytomegalovirus infection status, the study brought together high-throughput TCR immunosequencing, statistical association of individual TCRs with disease status, and machine learning. On average, over 200,000 unique TCR beta nucleotide sequences were sequenced per donor among a few hundred genotyped donors of the cohort, with roughly a sixth of those sequences being non-productive. In addition to the first cohort of 650 to 800 subjects, a separate validation cohort of around 110 different subjects was used. Of the 300 to 500 genotyped donors, less than 85% were placed in the genetic ancestry cluster associated with self-reported Caucasian donors.

Study-wide conclusions, independent of this receptor: The sequencing pipeline was judged likely to have produced a cluster of highly shared sequence variants as a technical artifact. Only TCR beta chains were sequenced in this cohort, and the absence of alpha or paired-chain data limited detectable features. According to a later analysis, most CMV-associated TCR beta chains appeared to be HLA-restricted, and the HLA associations seemed to be driven largely by CMV exposure. The 87-base-pair reads could not distinguish some IMGT-functional V segments, including TRBV6-2 and TRBV6-3, so those segments were excluded. Across donors, most TCR sequences were observed very rarely, whereas some public TCRs were present in many individuals. In vitro tests confirmed that three of the cytomegalovirus-associated TCR beta chains recognize cytomegalovirus antigens. A further reported finding was that TCR beta sequences accurately predicted the HLA-A and HLA-B alleles for most subjects in the first cohort. According to the authors, the approach could potentially be generalized to other disease states and immunological phenotypes. In a later analysis, the rate of TCR association differed among HLA loci, with DRB1 alleles having the most associated TCRs and HLA-C alleles having the fewest. For the cohort, immune exposure information was limited to CMV serostatus. Strong co-occurrence of HLA alleles, especially DR and DQ, made assigning TCR associations to individual alleles difficult. A total of about 150 TCR beta chains were listed by the study as associated with cytomegalovirus. Because HLA typing was missing for some donors at each locus, association tests included only the typed subset. The earlier analysis of approximately 560 of the donors excluded 15 to 20 rarely observed V segments, including chromosome 9 orphons, because counts were too low. The classifier was reported to diagnose cytomegalovirus status with high specificity and sensitivity in both the original and validation cohorts. In a later analysis, HLA-associated TCR beta chains were found to be more clonally expanded and to have lower generation probabilities than equally common non-associated chains. In a later analysis, some 17,000 TCR beta sequences were associated with specific HLA alleles at a false discovery rate of 0.05. In an earlier analysis of several hundred of the donors, most TCR beta V segments were observed in productive rearrangements about 87% or about 30% of the time, broadly matching IMGT annotations. According to a later analysis, parvovirus B19, influenza, CMV and Epstein-Barr virus appeared linked to several top co-occurrence clusters. A later genetic analysis reported fewer N-insertions in productive TCRs among donors in an Asian-associated ancestry cluster than the approximately 670-donor mean. A later genetic analysis associated a missense DCLRE1C variant with V-gene and J-gene trimming of TCR beta chains, and an independent cohort replicated the association. Linkage disequilibrium might explain the correlated functional status among segregating V segments, but an unknown experimental factor could not be excluded. The presence/absence analyses assumed that sequencing depth was roughly uniform across donors, and that assumption may not be true.

Receptors were amplified or captured by the immunoSEQ multiplex PCR assay. For the multiplex PCR, a mixture combining 60 forward primers for TCR Vbeta segments and 13 reverse primers for TCR Jbeta segments was used. A multiplex PCR assay on genomic DNA amplified the CDR3 region of rearranged TCR beta genes. On the Illumina HiSeq System, the amplified TCR beta libraries were sequenced as 87-base-pair reads. Per the authors' processing: In a later analysis, 77 million or so unique TCR beta chains were counted across the roughly 700 repertoires, and approximately 9.9 million of these chains were shared by at least two donors. Raw reads were error-corrected and collapsed into unique sequences with a nearest-neighbor algorithm that merged closely related sequences to remove PCR and sequencing errors. V, D and J gene segments were assigned by aligning CDR3 sequences to IMGT reference sequences. For a sequence to be retained, at least a six-nucleotide match to both a V gene segment and a J gene segment was required. A rearrangement was called productive if the CDR3 had no stop codons and remained in frame with V and J, and every other rearrangement was called non-productive. Following IMGT convention, CDR3 was defined as the stretch from the second conserved V-encoded cysteine up to the conserved J-encoded phenylalanine. The earlier analysis of some 550 of the donors excluded any sequence lacking an unambiguous match to a single V gene segment. In an earlier analysis of a few hundred of the donors, a V segment was called functional when productive rearrangements were above 56.7%, and segregating when the standard deviation between donors exceeded 5%. To diagnose cytomegalovirus status from the catalog of TCR beta chain sequences, a statistical classification framework was built. A later analysis assigned V and J genes by comparing TCR nucleotide sequences with IMGT/GENE-DB human TR gene sequences. In a later analysis, CDR3 sequences and most-parsimonious VDJ recombination scenarios were assigned using the TCRdist pipeline. In a later analysis, each TCR beta chain was defined by its CDR3 amino acid sequence together with its V-gene family, and reads without a unique V-gene family were excluded. In a later analysis, 550 to 650 highly shared, low-generation-probability nucleotide sequences were removed to address suspected cross-contamination and a sequencing artifact. In a later analysis, a clonal expansion index for each public chain was calculated from normalized within-repertoire ranks of inferred template counts. A later analysis computed generation probabilities with a VDJ recombination model fitted to out-of-frame rearrangements, and checked the results against IGoR. Hypergeometric tests were used in a later analysis to score TCR-TCR, TCR-HLA and TCR-CMV co-occurrence, with a repertoire-size bias correction applied to the TCR pairs. False discovery rates were estimated in a later analysis by permuting HLA or CMV assignments 20 times. In a later analysis, co-occurring TCRs were grouped using DBSCAN, and TCRdist sequence similarity was added for clustering within HLA-allele-positive subsets. Repertoires with fewer than 30,000 or more than 120,000 public chains, plus five repertoires with anomalous nucleotide sharing, were excluded from co-occurrence clustering. The table was pulled from immuneACCESS by TCRdb, which kept in-frame rearrangements only. Such tables lose some clones; where checked, under half of the loss comes from unresolved V genes, and the rest has no known cause. From that table come the V and J calls and clone size; the DNA was used to work out D and trimming. The sample yields 80,000 or so clones; around 66% were counted once. Roughly 4.5% of the sample comes from the top ten.

The source is a man in his fifties or sixties in good health and CMV-seropositive. Recombination connected TRBV11-2 to TRBJ2-7, with TRBD1 matching 9 junction bases. The sample comprised PBMCs. The CDR3 here reads CASSSGQGGEQYF. The DNA sequence reads TGTGCCAGCAGCTCGGGACAGGGTGGAGAGCAGTACTTC.